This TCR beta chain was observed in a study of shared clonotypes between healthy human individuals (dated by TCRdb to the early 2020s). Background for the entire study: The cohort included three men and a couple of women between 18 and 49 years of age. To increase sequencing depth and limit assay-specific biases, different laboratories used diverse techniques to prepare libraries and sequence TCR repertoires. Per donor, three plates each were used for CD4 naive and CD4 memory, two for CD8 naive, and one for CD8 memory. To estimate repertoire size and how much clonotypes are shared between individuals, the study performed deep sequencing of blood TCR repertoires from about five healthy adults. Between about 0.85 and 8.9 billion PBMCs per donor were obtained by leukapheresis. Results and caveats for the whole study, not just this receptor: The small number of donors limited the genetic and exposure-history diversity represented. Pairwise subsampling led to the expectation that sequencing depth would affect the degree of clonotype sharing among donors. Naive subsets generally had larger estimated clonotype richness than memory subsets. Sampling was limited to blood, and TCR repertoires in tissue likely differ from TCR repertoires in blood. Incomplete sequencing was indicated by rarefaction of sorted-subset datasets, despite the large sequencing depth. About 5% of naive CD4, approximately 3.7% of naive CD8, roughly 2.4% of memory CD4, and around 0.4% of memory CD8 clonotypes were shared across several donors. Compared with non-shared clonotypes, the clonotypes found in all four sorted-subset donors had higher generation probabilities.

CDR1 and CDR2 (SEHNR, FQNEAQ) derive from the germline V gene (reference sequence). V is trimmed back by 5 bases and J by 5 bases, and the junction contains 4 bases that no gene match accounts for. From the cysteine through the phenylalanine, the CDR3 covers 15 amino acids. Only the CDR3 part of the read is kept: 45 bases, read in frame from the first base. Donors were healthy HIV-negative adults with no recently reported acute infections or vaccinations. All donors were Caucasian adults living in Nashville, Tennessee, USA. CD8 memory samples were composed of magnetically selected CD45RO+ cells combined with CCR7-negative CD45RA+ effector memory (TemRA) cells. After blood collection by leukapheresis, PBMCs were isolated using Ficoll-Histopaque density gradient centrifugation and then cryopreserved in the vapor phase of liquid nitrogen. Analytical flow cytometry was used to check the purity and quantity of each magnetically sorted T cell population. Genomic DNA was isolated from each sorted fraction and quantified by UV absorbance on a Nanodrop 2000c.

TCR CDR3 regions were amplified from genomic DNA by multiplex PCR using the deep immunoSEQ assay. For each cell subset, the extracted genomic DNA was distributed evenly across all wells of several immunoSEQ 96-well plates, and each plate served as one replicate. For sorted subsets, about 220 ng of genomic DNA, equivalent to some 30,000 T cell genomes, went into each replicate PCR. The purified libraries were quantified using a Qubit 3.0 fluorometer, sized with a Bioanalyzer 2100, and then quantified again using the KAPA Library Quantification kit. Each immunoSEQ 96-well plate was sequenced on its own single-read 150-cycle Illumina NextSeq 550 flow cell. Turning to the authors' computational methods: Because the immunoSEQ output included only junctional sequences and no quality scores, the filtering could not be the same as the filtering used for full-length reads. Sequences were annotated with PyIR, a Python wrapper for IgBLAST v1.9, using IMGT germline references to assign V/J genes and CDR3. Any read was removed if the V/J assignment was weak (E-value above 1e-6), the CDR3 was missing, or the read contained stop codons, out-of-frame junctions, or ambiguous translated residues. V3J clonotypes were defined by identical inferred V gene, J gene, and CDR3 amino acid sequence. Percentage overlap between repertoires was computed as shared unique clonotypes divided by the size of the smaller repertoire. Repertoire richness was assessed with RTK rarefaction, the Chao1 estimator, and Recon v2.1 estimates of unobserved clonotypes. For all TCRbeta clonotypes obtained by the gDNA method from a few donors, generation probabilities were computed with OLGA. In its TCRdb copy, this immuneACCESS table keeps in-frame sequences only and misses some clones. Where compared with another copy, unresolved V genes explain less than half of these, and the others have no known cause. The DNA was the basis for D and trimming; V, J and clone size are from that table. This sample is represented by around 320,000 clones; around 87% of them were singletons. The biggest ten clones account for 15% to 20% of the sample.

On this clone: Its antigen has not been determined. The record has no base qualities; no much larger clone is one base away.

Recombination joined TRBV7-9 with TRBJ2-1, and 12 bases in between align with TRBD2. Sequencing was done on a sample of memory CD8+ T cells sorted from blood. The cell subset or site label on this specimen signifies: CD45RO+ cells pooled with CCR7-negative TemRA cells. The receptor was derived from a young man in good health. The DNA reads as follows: TGTGCCAGCAGCCCGACTAGCGGGAGAAACAATGAGCAGTTCTTC. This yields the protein CASSPTSGRNNEQFF.